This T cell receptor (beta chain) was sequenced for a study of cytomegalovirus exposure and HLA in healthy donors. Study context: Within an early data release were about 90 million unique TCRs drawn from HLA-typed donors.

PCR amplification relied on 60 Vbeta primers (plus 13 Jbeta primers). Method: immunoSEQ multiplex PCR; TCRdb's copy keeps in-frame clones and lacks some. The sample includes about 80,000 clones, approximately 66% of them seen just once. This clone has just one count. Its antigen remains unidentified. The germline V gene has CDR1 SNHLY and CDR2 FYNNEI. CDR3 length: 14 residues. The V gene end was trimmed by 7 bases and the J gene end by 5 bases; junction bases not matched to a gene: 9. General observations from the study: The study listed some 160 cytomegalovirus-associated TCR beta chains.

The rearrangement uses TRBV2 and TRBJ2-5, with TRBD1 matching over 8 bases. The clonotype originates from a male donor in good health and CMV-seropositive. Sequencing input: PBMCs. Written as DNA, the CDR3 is TGTGCCAGCACCCCGGACAGGGCCGGGGAGACCCAGTACTTC. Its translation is CASTPDRAGETQYF.